The 29 T cell receptor beta chains reported below all come from one sample, sequenced in a study of OX40 agonist ivuxolimab in advanced cancers. The table came from immunoSEQ multiplex PCR; TCRdb's copy has only in-frame clones and leaves some out. This sample has 57,000 or so clones, with more than 75% found just once. The specimen comprised CD4+ or CD8+ T cells sorted from blood, sampled in a trial of the OX40 agonist ivuxolimab. The receptors stem from an adult with an advanced solid tumor such as melanoma, head and neck, liver or kidney cancer.

This sequence joins TRBV10-3 and TRBJ1-5; D is ambiguous. V was pared by 3 bases and J by 4 bases, with 10 bases between. The CDR3 length is 14 residues. Germline assignment: CDR1 ENHRY and CDR2 SYGVKD. The CDR3, as DNA: TGTGCCATCAGTGAAACGGGAGGGAATCAGCCCCAGCATTTT. Translation: CAISETGGNQPQHF.

CDR3 sequence: CASSGQGLPAETQYF. CDR3 bases: TGTGCCAGCAGCGGGCAGGGACTTCCTGCAGAGACCCAGTACTTC. V is TRBV9 and J is TRBJ2-5; perhaps TRBD2 as D (6 bases). CDR3 size: 15 residues. In germline, CDR1 is SGDLS, CDR2 YYNGEE. Trimming took off 3 bases at V and 4 bases at J, with 16 bases between the two ends. Full variable domain (rest looked up from reference TRBV9 and TRBJ2-5): DSGVTQTPKHLITATGQRVTLRCSPRSGDLSVYWYQQSLDQGLQFLIQYYNGEERAKGNILERFSAQQFPDLHSELNLSSLELGDSALYFCASSGQGLPAETQYFGPGTRLLVL.

The V call is TRBV28, the J call TRBJ1-3, with a weak D call TRBD1 (6 bases). CDR1 and CDR2 (germline): MDHEN, SYDVKM. V was cut by 6 bases and J by 0 bases, with 15 bases left in between. CDR3 size: 16 residues. CDR3 sequence: CASRRSGGLSGNTIYF. The CDR3 region has the DNA TGTGCCAGCAGGCGCTCGGGGGGGCTCTCTGGAAACACCATATATTTT.

This clone was seen only a few times. J is TRBJ2-1 and V is TRBV9, with 10 bases that match TRBD2. V gave up 3 bases and J gave up 7 bases; unmatched junction bases: 10. The germline CDR1 and CDR2 sequences are SGDLS and YYNGEE. CDR3 size: 16 residues. CDR3 DNA: TGTGCCAGCAGCGGGCGTTGGGCTAGCGGGGGAAATGAGCAGTTCTTC. It specifies CASSGRWASGGNEQFF.

V gene TRBV7-8 combines with J gene TRBJ2-1; 9 bases align to TRBD1. CDR1 is SGHVS, CDR2 FQNEAQ, per germline. CDR3 length: 16 residues. The J segment lost 3 bases and the V segment lost 5 bases, leaving 8 bases of the junction unmatched. CDR3 amino acids: CASSPYRQGGYNEQFF. Written as DNA, the CDR3 is TGTGCCAGCAGCCCTTATAGACAGGGGGGCTACAATGAGCAGTTCTTC.

Only a few counts were recorded for this clone. The chain is built from TRBV10-3 and TRBJ2-1; the D is unclear. CDR3 length equals 15 residues. With 8 bases removed from V and 1 base from J, the gap between germline ends came to 15 bases. Per the germline V gene, CDR1 is ENHRY and CDR2 is SYGVKD. The CDR3 spells CAIGVAAASYNEQFF. Written as DNA, the CDR3 is TGTGCCATCGGGGTCGCGGCAGCTTCCTACAATGAGCAGTTCTTC.

The J gene is TRBJ2-7, the V gene TRBV10-3; 13 nucleotides agree with TRBD2. After removal of 11 bases from V and 6 bases from J, the junction contained 10 bases not matched to a gene. Germline assignment: CDR1 ENHRY and CDR2 SYGVKD. This CDR3 is built from 14 residues. CDR3 DNA: TGTGCCTCCTCACTAGCGGGGGGGCAGGGCGAGCAGTACTTC. Translation gives CASSLAGGQGEQYF.

The chain recombines TRBV7-7 with TRBJ2-5; a possible D gene is TRBD1 (5 bases). CDR3 length: 14 amino acids. The V gene's germline CDR1 is SSHAT and CDR2 FNYEAQ (reference sequence). The CDR3 loop reads CAVQPSGLQETQYF. As DNA, the CDR3 is TGTGCTGTACAACCTTCAGGGCTCCAAGAGACCCAGTACTTC.

J is TRBJ1-4 and V is TRBV5-1; TRBD1 is a possible D gene (5 bases). This CDR3 comprises 14 residues. Germline V gene lookup returns CDR1 SGHRS and CDR2 YFSETQ. V was trimmed by 3 bases and J by 5 bases, leaving 11 bases between them. Here the CDR3 DNA reads TGCGCCAGCAGCTGGGACGCTTACAATGAAAAACTGTTTTTT. This encodes CASSWDAYNEKLFF.

The chain carries TRBV29-1 and TRBJ2-1, with D tentatively TRBD2 (5 bases). V lost 0 bases and J lost 4, with 10 bases in between. The CDR3 runs 14 residues. Germline CDR1 reads SQVTM; CDR2 reads ANQGSEA. DNA of the CDR3: TGCAGCGTTGAAGATCGAGGGAGTTACAATGAGCAGTTCTTC. As protein: CSVEDRGSYNEQFF.

In its sample, this clone was seen a few times. This chain uses TRBV7-8 with TRBJ2-1; no clear D gene. Germline V gene data show CDR1 as SGHVS and CDR2 as FQNEAQ. The CDR3 consists of 15 residues. Trimming pared 4 bases from V and 0 bases from J, leaving 10 bases between. The CDR3 region is CASSSHRISYNEQFF. CDR3 in DNA: TGTGCCAGCAGCTCCCACAGAATCTCCTACAATGAGCAGTTCTTC.

V is TRBV25-1 and J is TRBJ1-2; 8 nucleotides align to TRBD1. The CDR3 sequence is 16 residues long. The germline CDR1 and CDR2 sequences are MGHDK and SYGVNS. V trimming: 6 bases; J trimming: 3 bases; junction bases outside the gene matches: 12. CDR3 region: CASSPLGQGRDYGYTF. The CDR3, as DNA: TGTGCCAGCAGCCCTCTCGGACAGGGTCGGGACTATGGCTACACCTTC.

This chain connects TRBV2 to TRBJ2-6; TRBD1 aligns across 10 bases. CDR3 length equals 19 residues. After removal of 2 bases from V and 2 bases from J, the junction contained 9 bases not matched to a gene. Germline V lookup: CDR1 SNHLY, CDR2 FYNNEI. The CDR3 reads CASSERLGQGDPGANVLTF. In DNA form, the CDR3 reads TGTGCCAGCAGTGAAAGACTAGGACAGGGGGACCCTGGGGCCAACGTCCTGACTTTC.

The chain couples TRBV7-2 to TRBJ2-7, with D tentatively TRBD1 or TRBD2 (5 bases each). Trimming took 5 bases from V and 2 from J, leaving 13 bases between them. The CDR3 is made up of 14 amino acids. CDR1 and CDR2 from the germline V gene are SGHTA and FQGNSA. DNA of the CDR3: TGTGCCAGCAGCCTCGGGACGGGTACCTACGAGCAGTACTTC. Translating it yields CASSLGTGTYEQYF.

This sequence joins TRBV5-1 and TRBJ2-2; 7 nucleotides match TRBD1. V trimming: 7 bases; J trimming: 1 base; junction bases outside the gene matches: 10. The length of the CDR3 is 16 residues. Germline assignment: CDR1 SGHRS and CDR2 YFSETQ. The CDR3 nucleotides read TGCGCCAGCTACCAGGATCCAGGGGGGAACACCGGGGAGCTGTTTTTT. Its translation is CASYQDPGGNTGELFF.

This sequence joins TRBV2 and TRBJ2-5; D is ambiguous. The CDR3 contains 12 residues. Germline lookup yields CDR1 SNHLY and CDR2 FYNNEI. Trimming pared 6 bases from V and 4 bases from J, leaving 9 bases between. CDR3 DNA: TGTGCCAGCAGGGAATCCGGAGAGACCCAGTACTTC. Its translation is CASRESGETQYF.

To note about this clone: The junction departs from germline at one end; a sequencing error may be responsible. The rearrangement uses TRBV7-3 and TRBJ2-2, with a weak D call TRBD2 (6 bases). This CDR3 comprises 15 residues. The germline CDR1 and CDR2 sequences are SGHTA and FQGTGA. In nucleotides, the CDR3 is TGTGCCAGCCATACGGCGGGGCTGAACACCAGGGAGCTGTTTTTT. Encoded protein: CASHTAGLNTRELFF.

The J gene is TRBJ1-1, the V gene TRBV11-3; D gene uncertain. The CDR3 totals 16 residues. Trimming removed 1 base from V and 3 bases from J, with 15 bases in between. CDR1 SGHNT and CDR2 YENEEA come from the germline V gene. The CDR3 DNA reads TGTGCCAGCAGCTTAGTGGTTTCAGCAATCTACACTGAAGCTTTCTTT. This translates into CASSLVVSAIYTEAFF.

The V gene is TRBV28, the J gene TRBJ1-1; D is unclear. Germline lookup yields CDR1 MDHEN and CDR2 SYDVKM. The V end was cut by 7 bases, the J end by 2 bases, with 5 bases between. The length of the CDR3 is 11 residues. In nucleotides, the CDR3 is TGTGCCAGCACCTTCAACACTGAAGCTTTCTTT. Residues: CASTFNTEAFF.

The V and J genes are TRBV6-1 and TRBJ1-6; 8 bases map to TRBD1. The V gene end was trimmed by 7 bases and the J gene end by 4 bases; junction bases not matched to a gene: 6. The CDR3 extends over 15 amino acids. Germline V gene sequence: CDR1 MNHNS, CDR2 SASEGT. The CDR3 protein is CASTQGAGYNSPLHF. The DNA for the CDR3 is TGTGCCAGCACTCAGGGGGCAGGGTATAATTCACCCCTCCACTTT.

This chain links TRBV6-1 with TRBJ2-7; the D is unclear. CDR3 length: 13 amino acids. The germline V gene has CDR1 MNHNS and CDR2 SASEGT. The ends were cut back, 5 bases at V and 5 bases at J, with 13 bases in the middle. CDR3 in amino acids: CASSLYSVDEQYF. The CDR3 bases are TGTGCCAGCAGTCTCTACTCGGTGGACGAGCAGTACTTC.

The J gene is TRBJ2-3, the V gene TRBV30; 11 bases are a match to TRBD2. Germline V gene data show CDR1 as GTSNPN and CDR2 as SVGIG (reference sequence). CDR3 length: 16 residues. V gave up 3 bases and J gave up 3 bases; unmatched junction bases: 8. CDR3 region: CAWRITSGGRTDTQYF. The DNA for the CDR3 is TGTGCCTGGAGGATAACTAGCGGGGGTAGAACAGATACGCAGTATTTT.

CDR3 DNA sequence: TGTGCCAGCAGCGCCCGCCCTACAGGGCAAGAGACCCAGTACTTC. Residues: CASSARPTGQETQYF. The chain recombines TRBV9 with TRBJ2-5; D may be TRBD1 (6 bases). Germline CDR1 SGDLS, CDR2 YYNGEE. This CDR3 has 15 amino acids. The V and J ends lost 3 bases and 2 bases respectively, with 14 bases between them.

The CDR3, as DNA: TGCGCCAGCAGCTTGGGGCTCCCTAGCAATCAGCCCCAGCATTTT. This sequence encodes CASSLGLPSNQPQHF. The chain links TRBV5-1 to TRBJ1-5, with D unclear. There are 15 residues in the CDR3. V was shortened by 0 bases and J by 0 bases, with 7 bases between the two germline ends. CDR1 is SGHRS and CDR2 is YFSETQ in the germline V gene.

The V and J genes are TRBV11-2 and TRBJ1-1; D might be TRBD1 (5 bases). The CDR3 contains 13 residues. The germline V gene has CDR1 SGHAT and CDR2 FQNNGV. Deletions cut 4 bases from V and 1 base from J, with 7 bases between. The CDR3 DNA is TGTGCCAGCAGCTATGACAGGAACACTGAAGCTTTCTTT. Amino acids: CASSYDRNTEAFF.

The chain recombines TRBV5-1 with TRBJ2-2; the D gene is possibly TRBD1 (6 bases). Per the germline V gene, CDR1 is SGHRS and CDR2 is YFSETQ. This CDR3 has 15 amino acids. With 3 bases removed from V and 5 bases from J, the gap between germline ends came to 14 bases. The CDR3 coding sequence is TGCGCCAGCAGCTACAGGGAAATAAGGACCGGGGAGCTGTTTTTT. This gives the protein CASSYREIRTGELFF.

The genes are TRBV7-3 and TRBJ2-3; tentative D call: TRBD2 (7 bases). The CDR3 totals 16 residues. CDR1 SGHTA and CDR2 FQGTGA come from the germline V gene. V was trimmed by 2 bases and J by 2 bases, leaving 14 bases between them. For the CDR3, the DNA is TGTGCCAGCAGCTTAGGTGCGGGGGCGATCACAGATACGCAGTATTTT. Its protein is CASSLGAGAITDTQYF. Based on the CDR3 plus reference TRBV7-3 and TRBJ2-3, the full variable domain is GAGVSQTPSNKVTEKGKYVELRCDPISGHTALYWYRQSLGQGPEFLIYFQGTGAADDSGLPNDRFFAVRPEGSVSTLKIQRTERGDSAVYLCASSLGAGAITDTQYFGPGTRLTVL.

This chain uses TRBV11-3 with TRBJ2-3; TRBD1 agrees at 10 bases. CDR1 and CDR2 from the germline V gene are SGHNT and YENEEA. The CDR3 is 15 residues long. J was trimmed by 4 bases and V by 1 base; bases with no gene match: 2. The CDR3 reads CASSLVTGGPDTQYF. CDR3 nucleotide sequence: TGTGCCAGCAGCTTAGTGACAGGGGGCCCAGATACGCAGTATTTT.

The rearrangement joins TRBV10-3 to TRBJ2-2; 12 positions agree with TRBD2. V was pared by 5 bases and J by 2 bases, with 3 bases of the junction left unmatched. This CDR3 comprises 16 residues. Germline CDR1 is ENHRY and CDR2 is SYGVKD. The CDR3 loop is CAISLTSGGNTGELFF. The CDR3 coding sequence is TGTGCCATCAGTCTGACTAGCGGGGGCAACACCGGGGAGCTGTTTTTT.